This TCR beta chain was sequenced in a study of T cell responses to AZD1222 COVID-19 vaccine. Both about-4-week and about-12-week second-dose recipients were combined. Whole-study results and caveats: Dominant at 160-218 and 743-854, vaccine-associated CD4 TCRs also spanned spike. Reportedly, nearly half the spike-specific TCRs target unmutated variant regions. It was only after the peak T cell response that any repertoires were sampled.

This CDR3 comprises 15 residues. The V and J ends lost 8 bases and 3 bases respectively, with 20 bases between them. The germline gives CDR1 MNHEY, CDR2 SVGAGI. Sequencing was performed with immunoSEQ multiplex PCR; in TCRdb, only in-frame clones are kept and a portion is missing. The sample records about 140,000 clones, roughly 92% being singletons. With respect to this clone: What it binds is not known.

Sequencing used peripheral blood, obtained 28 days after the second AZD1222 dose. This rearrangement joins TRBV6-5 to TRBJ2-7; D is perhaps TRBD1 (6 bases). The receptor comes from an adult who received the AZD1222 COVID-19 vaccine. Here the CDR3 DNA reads TGTGCCAGCTACTTAGGGGCAGGGGACCTCTACGAGCAGTACTTC. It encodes CASYLGAGDLYEQYF.